This T cell receptor beta chain was identified in a study of blood T cell repertoires in COVID-19. Turning to the study itself: The samples span acute and convalescent COVID-19 from the United States, Italy and Spain. PBMCs, B-cell-depleted T cells, or T cells provided the cDNA or gDNA that made up the material.

V was clipped by 5 bases and J by 2 bases; unmatched bases: 5. Germline loops: CDR1 SGHRS, CDR2 YFSETQ. There are 14 residues in the CDR3. Methods used by the authors: Using reference gene primer amplification, nucleated cell counts were estimated. Using immunoSEQ multiplex PCR, the repertoire was profiled, and TCRdb retains in-frame clones only, with some absent. That table supplies the V and J calls and clone size; D and trimming were determined from the DNA. There are 250,000 to 300,000 clones in the sample; about 68% occur only once, and more than 2.5% lies in the top ten. Material: peripheral blood. The origin of this receptor is a woman of 80 years or more with acute or convalescent COVID-19. The chain employs TRBV5-1 and TRBJ2-3; 7 nucleotides align to TRBD2. In DNA form, the CDR3 reads TGCGCCAGCAGACCTCGGGGGGACACAGATACGCAGTATTTT. Translated, it gives CASRPRGDTDTQYF.